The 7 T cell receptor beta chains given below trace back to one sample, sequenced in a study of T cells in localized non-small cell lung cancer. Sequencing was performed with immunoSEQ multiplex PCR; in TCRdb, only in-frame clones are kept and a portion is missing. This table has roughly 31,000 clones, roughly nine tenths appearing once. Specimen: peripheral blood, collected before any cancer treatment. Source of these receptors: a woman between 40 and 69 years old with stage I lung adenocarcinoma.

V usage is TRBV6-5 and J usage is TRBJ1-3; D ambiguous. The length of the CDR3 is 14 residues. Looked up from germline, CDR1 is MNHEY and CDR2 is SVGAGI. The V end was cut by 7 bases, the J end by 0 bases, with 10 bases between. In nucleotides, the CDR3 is TGTGCCAGCAAGAACTCGCCCTCTGGAAACACCATATATTTT. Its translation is CASKNSPSGNTIYF.

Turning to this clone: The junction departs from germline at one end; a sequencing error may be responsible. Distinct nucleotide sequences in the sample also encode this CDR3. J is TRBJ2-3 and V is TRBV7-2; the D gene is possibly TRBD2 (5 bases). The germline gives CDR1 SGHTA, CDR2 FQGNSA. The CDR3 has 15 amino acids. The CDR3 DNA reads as TGCGCCAGCAGCTTAGTAGCGCTGGGCACAGATACGCAGTATTTT. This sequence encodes CASSLVALGTDTQYF.

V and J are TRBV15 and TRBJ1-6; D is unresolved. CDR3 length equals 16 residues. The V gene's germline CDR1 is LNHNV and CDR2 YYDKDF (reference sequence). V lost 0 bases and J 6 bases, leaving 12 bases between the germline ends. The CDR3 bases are TGTGCCACCAGCAGAGATCCCGGGAACCCTAATTCACCCCTCCACTTT. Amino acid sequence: CATSRDPGNPNSPLHF. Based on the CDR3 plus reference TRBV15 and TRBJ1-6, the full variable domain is DAMVIQNPRYQVTQFGKPVTLSCSQTLNHNVMYWYQQKSSQAPKLLFHYYDKDFNNEADTPDNFQSRRPNTSFCFLDIRSPGLGDTAMYLCATSRDPGNPNSPLHFGNGTRLTVT.

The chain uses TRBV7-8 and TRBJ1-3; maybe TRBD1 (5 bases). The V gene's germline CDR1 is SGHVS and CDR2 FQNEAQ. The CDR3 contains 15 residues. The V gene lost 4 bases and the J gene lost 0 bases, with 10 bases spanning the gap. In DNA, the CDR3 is TGTGCCAGCAGCTATGGGGGGGTCTCTGGAAACACCATATATTTT. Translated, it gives CASSYGGVSGNTIYF.

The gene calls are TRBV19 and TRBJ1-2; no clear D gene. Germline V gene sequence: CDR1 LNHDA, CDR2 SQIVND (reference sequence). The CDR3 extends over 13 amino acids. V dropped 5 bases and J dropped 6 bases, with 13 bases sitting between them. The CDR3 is CASSFRTGHGYTF. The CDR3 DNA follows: TGTGCCAGTAGTTTCCGGACCGGCCATGGCTACACCTTC.

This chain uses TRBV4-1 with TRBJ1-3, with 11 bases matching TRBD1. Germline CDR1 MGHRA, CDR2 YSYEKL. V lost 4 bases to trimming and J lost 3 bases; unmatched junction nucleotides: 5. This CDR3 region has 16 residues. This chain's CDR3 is CASSPRTGGDGNTIYF. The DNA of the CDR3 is TGCGCCAGCAGCCCCCGGACAGGGGGCGATGGAAACACCATATATTTT.

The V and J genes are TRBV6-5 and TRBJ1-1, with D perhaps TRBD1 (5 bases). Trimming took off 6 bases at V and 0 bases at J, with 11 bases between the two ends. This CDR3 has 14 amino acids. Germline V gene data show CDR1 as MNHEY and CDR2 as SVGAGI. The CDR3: CASSPTVLNTEAFF. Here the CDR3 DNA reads TGTGCCAGCAGCCCGACAGTACTGAACACTGAAGCTTTCTTT.